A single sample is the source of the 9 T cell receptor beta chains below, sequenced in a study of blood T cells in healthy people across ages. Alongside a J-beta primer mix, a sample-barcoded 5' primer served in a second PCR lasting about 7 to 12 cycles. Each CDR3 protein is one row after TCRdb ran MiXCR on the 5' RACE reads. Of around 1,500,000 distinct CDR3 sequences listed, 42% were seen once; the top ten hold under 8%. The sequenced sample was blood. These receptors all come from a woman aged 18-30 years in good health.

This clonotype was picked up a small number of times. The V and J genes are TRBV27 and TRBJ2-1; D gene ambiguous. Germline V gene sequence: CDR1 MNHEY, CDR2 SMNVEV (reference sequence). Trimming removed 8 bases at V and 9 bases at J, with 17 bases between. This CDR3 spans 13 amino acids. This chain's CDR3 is CASHLLPFGEQFF. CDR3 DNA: TGTGCCAGCCACCTGCTCCCCTTTGGTGAGCAGTTCTTC.

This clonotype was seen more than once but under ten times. CDR3 loop: CASSQVWGANTGELFF. Written as DNA, the CDR3 is TGTGCCAGCAGCCAAGTTTGGGGCGCGAACACCGGGGAGCTGTTTTTT. The genes are TRBV3-1 and TRBJ2-2; TRBD1 is a possible D gene (5 bases). The CDR3 has 16 residues. Germline V CDR1 and CDR2: LGHDT, YNNKEL (reference sequence). Trimming took off 1 base at V and 0 bases at J, with 9 bases between the two ends. Looking up the rest from reference TRBV3-1 and TRBJ2-2 gives the full variable domain: DTAVSQTPKYLVTQMGNDKSIKCEQNLGHDTMYWYKQDSKKFLKIMFSYNNKELIINETVPNRFSPKSPDKAHLNLHINSLELGDSAVYFCASSQVWGANTGELFFGEGSRLTVL.

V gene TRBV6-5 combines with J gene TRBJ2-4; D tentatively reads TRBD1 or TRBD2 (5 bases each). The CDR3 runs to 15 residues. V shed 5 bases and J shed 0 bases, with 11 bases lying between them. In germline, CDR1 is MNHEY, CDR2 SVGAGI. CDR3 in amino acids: CASSGAGVAKNIQYF. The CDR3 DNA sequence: TGTGCCAGCAGTGGGGCCGGGGTAGCCAAAAACATTCAGTACTTC.

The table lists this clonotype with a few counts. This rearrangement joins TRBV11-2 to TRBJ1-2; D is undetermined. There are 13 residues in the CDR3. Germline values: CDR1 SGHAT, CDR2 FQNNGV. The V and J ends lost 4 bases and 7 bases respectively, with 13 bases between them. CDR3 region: CASSSVERGGYTF. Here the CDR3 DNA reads TGTGCCAGCAGCTCCGTGGAGCGCGGTGGCTACACCTTC.

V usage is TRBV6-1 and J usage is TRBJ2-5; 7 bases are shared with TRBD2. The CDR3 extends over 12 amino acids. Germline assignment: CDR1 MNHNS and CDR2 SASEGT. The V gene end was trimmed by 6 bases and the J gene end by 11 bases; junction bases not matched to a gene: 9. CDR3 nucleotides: TGTGCCAGCAGGGGGGGACTACTTGAGCAGTACTTC. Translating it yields CASRGGLLEQYF.

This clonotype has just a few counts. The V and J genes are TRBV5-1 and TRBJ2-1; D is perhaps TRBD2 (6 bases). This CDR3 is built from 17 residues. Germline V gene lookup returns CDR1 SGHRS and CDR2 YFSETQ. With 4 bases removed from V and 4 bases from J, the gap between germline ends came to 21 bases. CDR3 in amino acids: CASSQKPGGPIYNEQFF. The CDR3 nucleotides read TGCGCCAGCAGCCAAAAACCCGGGGGACCCATATACAATGAGCAGTTCTTC.

Here the CDR3 reads CASSPQTGGLDTQYF. The CDR3 DNA follows: TGTGCCAGCAGCCCGCAGACAGGGGGCTTGGATACGCAGTATTTT. This rearrangement joins TRBV3-1 to TRBJ2-3; the match to TRBD1 covers 10 bases. With V trimmed by 4 bases and J by 6 bases, 7 bases remained unmatched. CDR3 length equals 15 residues. The germline CDR1 and CDR2 sequences are LGHDT and YNNKEL (reference sequence).

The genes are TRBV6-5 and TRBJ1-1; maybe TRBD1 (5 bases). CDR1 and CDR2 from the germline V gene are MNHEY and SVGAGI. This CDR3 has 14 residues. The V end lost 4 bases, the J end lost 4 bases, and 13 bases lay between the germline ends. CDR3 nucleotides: TGTGCCAGCAGTTCAAGGGGCGTGGGCACTGAAGCTTTCTTT. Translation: CASSSRGVGTEAFF.

The CDR3 DNA reads TGTGCCAGCAGTGGGGAAGGGGGTTACTACAATGAGCAGTTCTTC. Its protein product is CASSGEGGYYNEQFF. The chain combines TRBV2 with TRBJ2-1; TRBD1 might be the D (6 bases). CDR3 length equals 15 residues. Looked up from germline, CDR1 is SNHLY and CDR2 is FYNNEI. V was trimmed by 4 bases and J by 3 bases, leaving 13 bases between them. Supplemented by reference TRBV2 and TRBJ2-1, the full variable domain reads EPEVTQTPSHQVTQMGQEVILRCVPISNHLYFYWYRQILGQKVEFLVSFYNNEISEKSEIFDDQFSVERPDGSNFTLKIRSTKLEDSAMYFCASSGEGGYYNEQFFGPGTRLTVL.